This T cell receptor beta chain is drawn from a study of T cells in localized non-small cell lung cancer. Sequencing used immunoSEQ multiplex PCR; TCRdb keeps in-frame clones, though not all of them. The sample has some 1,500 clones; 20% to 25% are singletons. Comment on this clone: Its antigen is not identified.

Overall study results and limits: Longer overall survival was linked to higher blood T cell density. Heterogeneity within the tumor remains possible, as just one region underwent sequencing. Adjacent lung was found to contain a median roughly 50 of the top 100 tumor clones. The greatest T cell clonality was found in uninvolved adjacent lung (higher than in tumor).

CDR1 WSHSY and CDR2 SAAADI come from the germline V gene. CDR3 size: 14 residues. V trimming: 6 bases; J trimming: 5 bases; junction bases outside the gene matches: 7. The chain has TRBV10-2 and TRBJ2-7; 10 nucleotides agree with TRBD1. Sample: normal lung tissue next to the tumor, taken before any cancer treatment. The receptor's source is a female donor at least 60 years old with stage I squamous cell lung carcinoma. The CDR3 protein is CASSATGGIDEQYF. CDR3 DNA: TGCGCCAGCAGCGCGACAGGGGGCATCGACGAGCAGTACTTC.